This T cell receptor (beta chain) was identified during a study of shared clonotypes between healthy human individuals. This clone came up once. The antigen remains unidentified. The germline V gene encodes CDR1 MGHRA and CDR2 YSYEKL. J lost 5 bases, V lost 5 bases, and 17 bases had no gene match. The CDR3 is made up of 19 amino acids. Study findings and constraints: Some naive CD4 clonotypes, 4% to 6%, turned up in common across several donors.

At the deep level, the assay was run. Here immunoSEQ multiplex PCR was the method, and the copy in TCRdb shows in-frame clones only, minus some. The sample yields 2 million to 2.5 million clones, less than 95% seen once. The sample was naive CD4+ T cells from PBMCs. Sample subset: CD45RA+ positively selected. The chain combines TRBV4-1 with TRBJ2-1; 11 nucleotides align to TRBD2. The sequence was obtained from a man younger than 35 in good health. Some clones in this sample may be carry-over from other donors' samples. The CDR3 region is CASSFPGRGGLAENNEQFF. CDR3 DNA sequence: TGCGCCAGCAGCTTCCCGGGCAGGGGGGGACTAGCGGAAAACAATGAGCAGTTCTTC.